These 31 T cell receptor beta chains came from one sample sequenced in a study of cytomegalovirus exposure and HLA in healthy donors. The study ran its PCR with 60 Vbeta and 13 Jbeta primers. Profiling relied on immunoSEQ multiplex PCR, and the TCRdb table lists in-frame clones only, not all of them. The repertoire consists of about 110,000 clones, with approximately 79% occurring once and the leading ten covering over 3%. The sample consisted of PBMCs. These receptors originate from a middle-aged woman in good health and CMV-seronegative.

This clone was picked up a small number of times. The chain couples TRBV7-2 to TRBJ1-2; D may be TRBD1 (5 bases). This CDR3 spans 15 amino acids. CDR1 is SGHTA, CDR2 FQGNSA, per germline. V lost 3 bases and J lost 6, with 17 bases in between. The CDR3 reads CASSFKGQGANGYTF. CDR3 nucleotides: TGTGCCAGCAGCTTTAAAGGACAAGGGGCGAATGGCTACACCTTC.

The chain links TRBV6-1 to TRBJ2-3; 10 bases match TRBD2. Per germline, CDR1 MNHNS and CDR2 SASEGT. Germline trimming cut 4 bases from V and 0 bases from J; bases unmatched to any gene: 7. CDR3 length: 17 residues. The chain's CDR3 is CASSVGSGGASTDTQYF. Here the CDR3 DNA reads TGTGCCAGCAGTGTCGGAAGCGGGGGGGCGAGCACAGATACGCAGTATTTT.

The CDR3 nucleotides are TGTGCCAGCAGTTACGCAAGCACGCAGTATTTT. This sequence encodes CASSYASTQYF. This chain joins TRBV6-5 and TRBJ2-3; no clear D. Germline CDR1 MNHEY, CDR2 SVGAGI. The CDR3 is 11 amino acids. Trimming cost V 2 bases and J 9 bases, with 6 bases left between them.

V and J are TRBV4-2 and TRBJ2-7; D unresolved. The CDR3 totals 14 residues. V shed 0 bases and J shed 1 base, with 7 bases lying between them. The germline V gene encodes CDR1 LGHNA and CDR2 YNFKEQ. The CDR3 DNA reads as TGTGCCAGCAGCCAAGATACTGATTCCTACGAGCAGTACTTC. Protein: CASSQDTDSYEQYF.

The chain is built from TRBV28 and TRBJ1-2; D not resolved. V was trimmed by 2 bases and J by 2 bases, leaving 6 bases between them. CDR1 is MDHEN, CDR2 SYDVKM, per germline. The CDR3 is 13 residues long. Here the CDR3 reads CASSLTMNYGYTF. The CDR3 nucleotides read TGTGCCAGCAGTTTAACAATGAACTATGGCTACACCTTC.

The chain links TRBV19 to TRBJ1-5, with D perhaps matching TRBD1 (5 bases). The germline V and J ends were trimmed by 9 bases and 4 bases, with 13 bases remaining between them. The CDR3 spans 13 residues. CDR1 is LNHDA, CDR2 SQIVND, per germline (reference sequence). The CDR3 is CASTGTQNQPQHF. DNA for the CDR3: TGTGCCAGCACCGGGACTCAAAATCAGCCCCAGCATTTT.

The rearrangement uses TRBV19 and TRBJ2-7; D is perhaps TRBD2 (5 bases). Germline assignment: CDR1 LNHDA and CDR2 SQIVND (reference sequence). The CDR3 sequence is 13 residues long. V was trimmed by 5 bases and J by 3 bases, leaving 11 bases between them. CDR3 nucleotide sequence: TGTGCCAGTAGTCCTCCCGGGGACTACGAGCAGTACTTC. This encodes CASSPPGDYEQYF.

J is TRBJ2-1 and V is TRBV5-5; 13 nucleotides match TRBD2. Germline CDR1 and CDR2: SGHKS and YYEKEE (reference sequence). CDR3 length equals 20 residues. Trimming cost V 1 base and J 3 bases; bases outside gene matches: 13. The CDR3 nucleotides read TGTGCCAGCAGCTTGTCCGGACTAGCGGGGGCCCTCCACTACTACAATGAGCAGTTCTTC. Translating gives CASSLSGLAGALHYYNEQFF.

V usage is TRBV28 and J usage is TRBJ1-2; the match to TRBD1 covers 7 bases. With 6 bases clipped from V and 3 bases from J, the junction kept 4 bases outside the gene matches. CDR1 MDHEN and CDR2 SYDVKM come from the germline V gene. CDR3 length: 13 residues. This CDR3 is CASSGGQDYGYTF. The CDR3 DNA reads TGTGCCAGCAGCGGAGGACAGGACTATGGCTACACCTTC.

The genes are TRBV5-1 and TRBJ2-7; 10 bases are a match to TRBD1. CDR1 and CDR2 (germline): SGHRS, YFSETQ. This CDR3 is 19 amino acids long. Trimming at V came to 2 bases and at J to 0 bases, leaving 14 bases not matched to a gene. The CDR3 protein is CASSFPRDRGFQYSYEQYF. The CDR3 DNA reads as TGCGCCAGCAGCTTTCCCCGGGACAGGGGATTCCAGTACTCCTACGAGCAGTACTTC. Full variable domain (remainder filled in from reference TRBV5-1 and TRBJ2-7): KAGVTQTPRYLIKTRGQQVTLSCSPISGHRSVSWYQQTPGQGLQFLFEYFSETQRNKGNFPGRFSGRQFSNSRSEMNVSTLELGDSALYLCASSFPRDRGFQYSYEQYFGPGTRLTVT.

Comment on this clone: The same CDR3 arises from other DNA sequences in this sample as well. The chain employs TRBV7-2 and TRBJ1-1; the D gene is possibly TRBD1 (6 bases). The germline V gene has CDR1 SGHTA and CDR2 FQGNSA. CDR3 length equals 12 residues. The V end was cut by 5 bases, the J end by 4 bases, with 8 bases between. This CDR3 reads CASSQGGTEAFF. The CDR3 coding sequence is TGTGCCAGCAGCCAAGGGGGCACTGAAGCTTTCTTT.

The DNA for the CDR3 is TGTGCCAGCAGCGCCGGACAGAACACTGAAGCTTTCTTT. This sequence encodes CASSAGQNTEAFF. The chain carries TRBV9 and TRBJ1-1; TRBD1 might be the D (5 bases). The ends were cut back, 3 bases at V and 1 base at J, with 7 bases in the middle. Germline lookup yields CDR1 SGDLS and CDR2 YYNGEE. This CDR3 contains 13 residues.

This clone was seen a single time. The gene calls are TRBV30 and TRBJ1-2; D gene uncertain. V gave up 0 bases and J gave up 4 bases, with 3 bases separating them. The CDR3 is 11 amino acids. The germline V gene encodes CDR1 GTSNPN and CDR2 SVGIG (reference sequence). DNA of the CDR3: TGTGCCTGGAGTGTCCGCTATGGCTACACCTTC. Its protein is CAWSVRYGYTF.

The chain joins TRBV6-1 to TRBJ2-1, with 7 bases fitting TRBD2. Per the germline V gene, CDR1 is MNHNS and CDR2 is SASEGT. The CDR3 covers 16 residues. The J segment lost 4 bases and the V segment lost 1 base, leaving 7 bases of the junction unmatched. Here the CDR3 reads CASSEVDGRTYNEQFF. CDR3 sequence (DNA): TGTGCCAGCAGTGAAGTAGACGGGAGGACTTACAATGAGCAGTTCTTC.

The rearrangement joins TRBV10-3 to TRBJ2-3, with 8 bases that match TRBD2. V was clipped by 6 bases and J by 4 bases; unmatched bases: 9. Germline CDR1 is ENHRY and CDR2 is SYGVKD. The CDR3 consists of 15 residues. In DNA form, the CDR3 reads TGTGCCATCAGCCGAGCGGGAGTGTATGCAGATACGCAGTATTTT. Translated: CAISRAGVYADTQYF.

The chain recombines TRBV6-5 with TRBJ2-5; weak D call: TRBD1 (6 bases). The J call is uncertain, as TRBJ2-7 better fits the DNA end. Germline-derived CDR1 and CDR2 are MNHEY and SVGAGI. The CDR3 extends over 13 amino acids. The CDR3 here is CASSLQGTGEQYF. In DNA, the CDR3 is TGTGCCAGCAGTTTACAGGGTACGGGCGAGCAGTACTTC.

This clone was found once. The J gene is TRBJ2-7, the V gene TRBV2; 7 nucleotides match TRBD2. The trim removed 2 bases at V and 6 bases at J, leaving 7 bases unmatched. Germline assignment: CDR1 SNHLY and CDR2 FYNNEI. The CDR3 covers 14 residues. Here the CDR3 reads CASSELADLSEQYF. As DNA, the CDR3 is TGTGCCAGCAGTGAACTAGCGGACCTCTCCGAGCAGTACTTC.

The chain carries TRBV5-6 and TRBJ2-5; no clear D. Germline V lookup: CDR1 SGHDT, CDR2 YYEEEE. This CDR3 region has 13 residues. Deletions cut 2 bases from V and 2 bases from J, with 7 bases between. The CDR3 bases are TGTGCCAGCAGCTTTACTAATCAAGAGACCCAGTACTTC. Amino acid sequence: CASSFTNQETQYF.

The rearrangement uses TRBV2 and TRBJ1-4; TRBD1 agrees at 10 bases. In germline, CDR1 is SNHLY, CDR2 FYNNEI. The CDR3 is 16 residues long. V was clipped by 5 bases and J by 0 bases; unmatched bases: 3. The CDR3 nucleotides are TGTGCCAGCAGTAGCGGGACAGGGGCAACTAATGAAAAACTGTTTTTT. Translating it yields CASSSGTGATNEKLFF.

The V gene is TRBV18, the J gene TRBJ2-7; no clear D. V lost 5 bases and J 0 bases, leaving 5 bases between the germline ends. This CDR3 contains 12 residues. In germline, CDR1 is KGHSH, CDR2 LQKENI. In DNA form, the CDR3 reads TGTGCCAGCTCATACAGCTCCTACGAGCAGTACTTC. Translation gives CASSYSSYEQYF.

This sequence joins TRBV28 and TRBJ1-1; no reliable D call. This CDR3 is built from 11 residues. Looked up from germline, CDR1 is MDHEN and CDR2 is SYDVKM. The CDR3 coding sequence is TGTGCATCCCGGTTGAACACTGAAGCTTTCTTT. The encoded protein is CASRLNTEAFF.

The chain combines TRBV10-2 with TRBJ2-7; maybe TRBD1 (6 bases). The germline gives CDR1 WSHSY, CDR2 SAAADI. The length of the CDR3 is 15 residues. V was pared by 3 bases and J by 2 bases, with 14 bases between. The CDR3: CASSDPTGSTYEQYF. DNA of the CDR3: TGCGCCAGCAGTGACCCGACAGGCTCTACCTACGAGCAGTACTTC.

The count of this clone is one. V gene TRBV11-3 combines with J gene TRBJ2-5; weak D call: TRBD2 (5 bases). Germline V gene lookup returns CDR1 SGHNT and CDR2 YENEEA. This CDR3 has 16 amino acids. Trimming left V 5 bases short and J 1 base short, with 17 bases between. CDR3 DNA: TGTGCCAGCAGCCTGTCCAGCGGTTCTGGCCAAGAGACCCAGTACTTC. Amino acids: CASSLSSGSGQETQYF.

The chain links TRBV27 to TRBJ2-7; maybe TRBD1 (6 bases). The V end lost 2 bases, the J end lost 3 bases, and 11 bases lay between the germline ends. This CDR3 has 14 residues. CDR1 is MNHEY, CDR2 SMNVEV, per germline (reference sequence). CDR3 loop: CASSLKRTDYEQYF. CDR3 sequence (DNA): TGTGCCAGCAGTTTAAAGCGGACAGACTACGAGCAGTACTTC.

The chain couples TRBV19 to TRBJ2-7; 9 bases fit TRBD1. Germline values: CDR1 LNHDA, CDR2 SQIVND (reference sequence). The CDR3 loop spans 15 amino acids. Trimming at V came to 3 bases and at J to 3 bases, leaving 6 bases not matched to a gene. CDR3 sequence: CASSMLGQGDYEQYF. The CDR3 DNA reads TGTGCCAGTAGTATGTTGGGACAGGGAGACTACGAGCAGTACTTC.

The chain is built from TRBV6-5 and TRBJ2-5, with D possibly being TRBD2 (6 bases). The germline gives CDR1 MNHEY, CDR2 SVGAGI. The CDR3 consists of 14 residues. Trimming cost V 7 bases and J 14 bases, with 26 bases left between them. The DNA for the CDR3 is TGTGCCAGCAACCCCCTAGGGCTGGGGGGAGAGACCTACTTC. This translates into CASNPLGLGGETYF.

This clone was counted once. This chain joins TRBV28 and TRBJ2-5; perhaps TRBD1 as D (6 bases). Germline CDR1 MDHEN, CDR2 SYDVKM. Between the trimmed V and J ends, which lost 6 bases and 2 bases, there was a span of 13 bases. The CDR3 is 14 residues long. CDR3: CASSQDSGQETQYF. The CDR3 region has the DNA TGTGCCAGCAGCCAGGACAGCGGACAAGAGACCCAGTACTTC.

This clone was observed a few times. The V and J genes are TRBV2 and TRBJ2-3; 12 nucleotides match TRBD2. This CDR3 has 15 residues. The V segment lost 6 bases and the J segment 4 bases; nucleotides outside the gene matches: 5. Germline V lookup: CDR1 SNHLY, CDR2 FYNNEI. CDR3 bases: TGTGCCAGCAGGGCCGGGACTAGCGGGCCAGATACGCAGTATTTT. Its translation is CASRAGTSGPDTQYF.

The V gene is TRBV10-1, the J gene TRBJ2-3; D might be TRBD1 (6 bases). The CDR3 totals 17 residues. Germline CDR1 WNHNN, CDR2 SYGVQD (reference sequence). The V end lost 0 bases, the J end lost 0 bases, and 13 bases lay between the germline ends. In DNA form, the CDR3 reads TGCGCCAGCAGTGAGTCGAACAGGGCCCCTAGCACAGATACGCAGTATTTT. The encoded protein is CASSESNRAPSTDTQYF.

V is TRBV6-5 and J is TRBJ2-5; 12 nucleotides line up with TRBD2. From germline, CDR1 is MNHEY and CDR2 SVGAGI. The length of the CDR3 is 16 residues. J gave up 7 bases and V 2 bases, and 8 bases lay outside the gene matches. CDR3 in DNA: TGTGCCAGCAGTTACCGGGCTAGCGGGAGGGCCGTGACCCAGTACTTC. Amino acids: CASSYRASGRAVTQYF.

The chain carries TRBV28 and TRBJ1-2; 8 bases line up with TRBD1. This CDR3 is 16 amino acids long. After removal of 1 base from V and 6 bases from J, the junction contained 10 bases not matched to a gene. Per the germline V gene, CDR1 is MDHEN and CDR2 is SYDVKM. CDR3 coding DNA: TGTGCCAGCAGTTTATACATTTCAGGGGGCAGCAATGGCTACACCTTC. Translating gives CASSLYISGGSNGYTF.